This section outlines one TCR beta chain sequence together with its context. One junction end disagrees with the germline gene, perhaps due to a read error. Sequencing was performed with immunoSEQ multiplex PCR; in TCRdb, only in-frame clones are kept and a portion is missing. The sample contains hundreds of thousands of clones, around 90% of which appear only once. Naive CD8 populations comprised CD45RO-negative cells positively selected for CCR7, excluding terminally differentiated effector memory CD45RA+ cells. HIV-negative, healthy adults without recent acute infections or vaccinations were the donors. The CDR3 consists of 14 residues. Germline loops: CDR1 WNHNN, CDR2 SYGVQD (reference sequence). The data derive from a study of shared clonotypes between healthy human individuals.

The chain couples TRBV10-1 to TRBJ2-4, with TRBD2 matching over 8 bases. Source material: naive CD8+ T cells sorted from blood. The TCR originated in a young man in good health. CDR3 bases: TGCGCCAGCAGTGACCCTTACGGGAGGGCTTTTTGGGACTTC. It codes for CASSDPYGRAFWDF.